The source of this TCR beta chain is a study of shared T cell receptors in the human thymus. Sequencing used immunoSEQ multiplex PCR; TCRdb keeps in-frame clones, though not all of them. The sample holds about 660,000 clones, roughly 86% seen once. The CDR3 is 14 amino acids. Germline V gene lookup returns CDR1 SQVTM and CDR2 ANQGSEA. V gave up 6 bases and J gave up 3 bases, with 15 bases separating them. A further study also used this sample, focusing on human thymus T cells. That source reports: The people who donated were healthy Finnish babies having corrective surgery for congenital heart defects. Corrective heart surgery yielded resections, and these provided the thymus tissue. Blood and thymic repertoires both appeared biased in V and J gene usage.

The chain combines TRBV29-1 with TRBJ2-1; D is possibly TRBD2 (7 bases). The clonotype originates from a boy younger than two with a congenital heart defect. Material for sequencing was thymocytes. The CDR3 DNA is TGCAGCGTGTCCTGGGGGGGGCACTACAATGAGCAGTTCTTC. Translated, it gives CSVSWGGHYNEQFF.